This paragraph covers one TCR beta chain sequence. Antigen: not known. V was clipped by 0 bases and J by 5 bases, with 4 bases between them. The CDR3 has 13 amino acids. This sample was taken from a study of blood T cells in healthy people across ages. The use of a sample-barcoded 5' primer and a J-beta primer mix characterized a second PCR of roughly 7 to 12 cycles. A template-switch adaptor containing 12 random nucleotides labeled each cDNA molecule. TCRdb passed the 5' RACE reads through MiXCR, listing each CDR3 protein once. The sample lists 550,000 to 600,000 distinct CDR3 sequences; roughly 43% were seen once. Study outcomes and limitations: Long-lived donors exceeded aged donors in naive CD4+ cells and diversity. The study found TCR beta diversity correlated strongly with naive T cell percentage.

Every donor provided 9.5 to 10 milliliters of peripheral blood. This clonotype originated in a man older than 75 in good health. Sequencing was carried out using blood. The J gene is TRBJ1-4, the V gene TRBV12-3 or TRBV12-4; no clear D. This CDR3 is CASSLALNEKLFF. The CDR3 DNA reads TGTGCCAGCAGTTTAGCACTCAATGAAAAACTGTTTTTT.